This T cell receptor beta chain emerged from a study of human T cells and chemical hapten exposure. TCRdb re-called the RACE reads through MiXCR, storing one row per CDR3 protein. This sample carries 150,000 to 200,000 distinct CDR3 sequences, roughly 14% of them seen once, and the ten largest clones take 1.5% to 2%. Time point noted: patch test 1, 2 weeks after DPC sensitization. Indicated treatment: therapeutic diphenylcyclopropenone sensitization with weekly scalp DPC. This clonotype was seen only a few times. The source of this sequence is a woman aged 25-40 years with alopecia areata. Some clones in this sample may be carry-over from other donors' samples. The material sequenced was whole blood, taken in connection with sensitization to the hapten diphenylcyclopropenone (DPC).

The CDR3, as DNA: TGCGCCAGCAGCCACCAACCATCCGGGACATCAAGGGGCTATGGCTACACCTTC. It specifies CASSHQPSGTSRGYGYTF. The genes are TRBV4-3 and TRBJ1-2; TRBD1 is a possible D gene (6 bases). The V end was cut by 3 bases, the J end by 4 bases, with 24 bases between. Per the germline V gene, CDR1 is LGHNA and CDR2 is YSLEER. This CDR3 region has 18 residues.